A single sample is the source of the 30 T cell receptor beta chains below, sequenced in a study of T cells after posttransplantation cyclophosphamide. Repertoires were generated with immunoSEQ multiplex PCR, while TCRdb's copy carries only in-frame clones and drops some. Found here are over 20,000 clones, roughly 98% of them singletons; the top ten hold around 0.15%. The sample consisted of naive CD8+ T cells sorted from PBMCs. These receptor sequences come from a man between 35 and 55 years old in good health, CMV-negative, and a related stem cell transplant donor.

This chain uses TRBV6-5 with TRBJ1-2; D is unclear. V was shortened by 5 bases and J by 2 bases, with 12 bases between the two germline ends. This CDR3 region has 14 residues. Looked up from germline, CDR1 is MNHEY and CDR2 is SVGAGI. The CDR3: CASSPEPRNYGYTF. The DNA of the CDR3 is TGTGCCAGCAGTCCGGAGCCACGGAACTATGGCTACACCTTC.

The CDR3 DNA sequence: TGTGCCAGCAGCCTTGGGGGCAGAAGCTATGGCTACACCTTC. Translated: CASSLGGRSYGYTF. The V call is TRBV27, the J call TRBJ1-2; a possible D gene is TRBD1 (6 bases). The CDR3 is 14 amino acids. Germline lookup yields CDR1 MNHEY and CDR2 SMNVEV (reference sequence). The ends were cut back, 6 bases at V and 4 bases at J, with 15 bases in the middle.

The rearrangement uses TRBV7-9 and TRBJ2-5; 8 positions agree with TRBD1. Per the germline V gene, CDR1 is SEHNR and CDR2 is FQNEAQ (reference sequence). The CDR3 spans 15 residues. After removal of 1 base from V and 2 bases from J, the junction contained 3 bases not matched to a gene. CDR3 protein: CASSLGQGAQETQYF. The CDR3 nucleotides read TGTGCCAGCAGCTTAGGGCAGGGGGCTCAAGAGACCCAGTACTTC.

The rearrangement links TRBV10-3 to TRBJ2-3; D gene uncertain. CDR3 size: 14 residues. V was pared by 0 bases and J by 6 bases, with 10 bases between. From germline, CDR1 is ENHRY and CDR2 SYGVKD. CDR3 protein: CAISESESFDTQYF. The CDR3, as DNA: TGTGCCATCAGTGAGTCTGAGAGTTTCGATACGCAGTATTTT.

CDR3 DNA: TGCAGCGTTGAGGGTTTAGCGGGAGAGGAGACCCAGTACTTC. Protein product: CSVEGLAGEETQYF. The V and J genes are TRBV29-1 and TRBJ2-5, with TRBD2 matching over 9 bases. The ends lost 3 bases at V and 5 bases at J; junction bases unmatched: 7. In germline, CDR1 is SQVTM, CDR2 ANQGSEA. CDR3 length: 14 residues.

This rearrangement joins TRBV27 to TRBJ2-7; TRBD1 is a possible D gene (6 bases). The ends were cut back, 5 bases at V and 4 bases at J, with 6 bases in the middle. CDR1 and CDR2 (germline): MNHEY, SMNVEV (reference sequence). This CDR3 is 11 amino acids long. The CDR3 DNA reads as TGTGCCAGCAGTACAGGGTACGAGCAGTACTTC. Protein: CASSTGYEQYF.

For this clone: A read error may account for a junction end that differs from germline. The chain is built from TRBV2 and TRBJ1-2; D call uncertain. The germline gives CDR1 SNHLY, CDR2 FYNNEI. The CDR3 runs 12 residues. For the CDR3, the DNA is TGTGCCGGCAGTGTAGACACCGATGGCTACACCTTC. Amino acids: CAGSVDTDGYTF.

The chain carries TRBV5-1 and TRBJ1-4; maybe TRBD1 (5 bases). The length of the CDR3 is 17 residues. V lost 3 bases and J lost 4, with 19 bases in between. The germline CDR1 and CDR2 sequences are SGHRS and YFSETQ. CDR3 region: CASSSTGAPGYNEKLFF. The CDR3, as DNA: TGCGCCAGCAGCTCAACAGGAGCACCGGGCTATAATGAAAAACTGTTTTTT. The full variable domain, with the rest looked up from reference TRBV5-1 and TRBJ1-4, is KAGVTQTPRYLIKTRGQQVTLSCSPISGHRSVSWYQQTPGQGLQFLFEYFSETQRNKGNFPGRFSGRQFSNSRSEMNVSTLELGDSALYLCASSSTGAPGYNEKLFFGSGTQLSVL.

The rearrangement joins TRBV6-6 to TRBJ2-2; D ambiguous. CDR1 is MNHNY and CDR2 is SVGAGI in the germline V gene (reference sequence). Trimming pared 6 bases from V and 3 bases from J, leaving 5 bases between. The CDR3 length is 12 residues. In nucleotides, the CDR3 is TGTGCCAGCAGGGCTGACACCGGGGAGCTGTTTTTT. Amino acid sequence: CASRADTGELFF.

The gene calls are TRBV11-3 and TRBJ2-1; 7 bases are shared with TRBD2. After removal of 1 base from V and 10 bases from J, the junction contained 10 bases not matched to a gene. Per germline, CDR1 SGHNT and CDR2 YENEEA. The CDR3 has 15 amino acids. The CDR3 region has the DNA TGTGCCAGCAGCTTAGGGTGGGGCGGGAGAGAAGAGCAGTTCTTC. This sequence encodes CASSLGWGGREEQFF.

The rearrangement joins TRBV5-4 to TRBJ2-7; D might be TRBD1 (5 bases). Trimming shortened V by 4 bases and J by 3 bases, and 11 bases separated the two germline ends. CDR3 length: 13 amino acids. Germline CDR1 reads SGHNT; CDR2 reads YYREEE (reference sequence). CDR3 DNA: TGTGCCAGCAGCGACAGAGCTAACTACGAGCAGTACTTC. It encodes CASSDRANYEQYF. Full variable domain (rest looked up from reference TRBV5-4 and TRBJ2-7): ETGVTQSPTHLIKTRGQQVTLRCSSQSGHNTVSWYQQALGQGPQFIFQYYREEENGRGNFPPRFSGLQFPNYSSELNVNALELDDSALYLCASSDRANYEQYFGPGTRLTVT.

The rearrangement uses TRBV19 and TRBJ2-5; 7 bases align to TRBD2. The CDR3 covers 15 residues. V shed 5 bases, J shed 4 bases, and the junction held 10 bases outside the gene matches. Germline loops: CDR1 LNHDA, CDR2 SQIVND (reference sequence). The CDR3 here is CASSGVNRGRETQYF. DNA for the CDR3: TGTGCCAGTAGTGGGGTAAATCGCGGGAGAGAGACCCAGTACTTC.

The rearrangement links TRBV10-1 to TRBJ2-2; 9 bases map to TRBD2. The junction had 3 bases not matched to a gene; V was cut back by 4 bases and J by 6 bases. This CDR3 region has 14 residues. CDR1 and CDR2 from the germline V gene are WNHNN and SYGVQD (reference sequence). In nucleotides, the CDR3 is TGCGCCAGCAGTGGGACTAGCGCGGCCGGGGAGCTGTTTTTT. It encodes CASSGTSAAGELFF.

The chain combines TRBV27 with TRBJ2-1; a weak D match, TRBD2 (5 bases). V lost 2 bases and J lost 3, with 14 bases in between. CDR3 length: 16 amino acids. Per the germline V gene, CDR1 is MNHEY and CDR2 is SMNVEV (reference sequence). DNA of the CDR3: TGTGCCAGCAGTTTAAAAGTGGGAGAGGGCTACAATGAGCAGTTCTTC. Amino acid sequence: CASSLKVGEGYNEQFF.

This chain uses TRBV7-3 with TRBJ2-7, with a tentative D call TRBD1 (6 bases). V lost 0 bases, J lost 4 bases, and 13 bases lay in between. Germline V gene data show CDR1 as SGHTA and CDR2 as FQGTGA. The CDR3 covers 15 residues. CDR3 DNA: TGTGCCAGCAGCTTAACAGGGGGACCAGAGTACGAGCAGTACTTC. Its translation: CASSLTGGPEYEQYF.

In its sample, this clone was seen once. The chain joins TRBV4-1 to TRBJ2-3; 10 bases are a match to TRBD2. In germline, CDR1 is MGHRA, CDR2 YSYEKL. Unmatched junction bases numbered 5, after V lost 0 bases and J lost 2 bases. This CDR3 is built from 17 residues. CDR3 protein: CASSQDSTSGVTDTQYF. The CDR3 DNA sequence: TGCGCCAGCAGCCAAGATTCAACTAGCGGGGTCACAGATACGCAGTATTTT.

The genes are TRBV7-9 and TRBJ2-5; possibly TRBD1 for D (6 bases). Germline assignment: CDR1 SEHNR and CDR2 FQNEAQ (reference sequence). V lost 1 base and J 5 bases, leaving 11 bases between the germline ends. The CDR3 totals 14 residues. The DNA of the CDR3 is TGTGCCAGCAGCTTAGACAGGGCCCGGGAGACCCAGTACTTC. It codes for CASSLDRARETQYF.

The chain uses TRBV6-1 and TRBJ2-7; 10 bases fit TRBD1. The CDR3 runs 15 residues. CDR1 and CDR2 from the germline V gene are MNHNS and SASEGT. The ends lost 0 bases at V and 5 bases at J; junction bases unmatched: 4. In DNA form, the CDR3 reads TGTGCCAGCAGTGAAGCCGACAGGGGGCGGAACGAGCAGTACTTC. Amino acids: CASSEADRGRNEQYF.

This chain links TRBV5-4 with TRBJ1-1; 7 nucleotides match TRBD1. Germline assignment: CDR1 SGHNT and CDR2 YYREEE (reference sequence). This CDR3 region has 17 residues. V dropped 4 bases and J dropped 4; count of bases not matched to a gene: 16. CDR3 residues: CASSQRGQARVATEAFF. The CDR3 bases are TGTGCCAGCAGCCAAAGAGGACAGGCCCGTGTTGCCACTGAAGCTTTCTTT.

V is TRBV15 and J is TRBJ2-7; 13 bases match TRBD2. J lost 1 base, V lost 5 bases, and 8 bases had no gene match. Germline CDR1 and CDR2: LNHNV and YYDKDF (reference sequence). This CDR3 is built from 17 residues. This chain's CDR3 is CATSLPTGLAGSYEQYF. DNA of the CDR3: TGTGCCACCAGCCTCCCCACGGGACTAGCGGGATCCTACGAGCAGTACTTC.

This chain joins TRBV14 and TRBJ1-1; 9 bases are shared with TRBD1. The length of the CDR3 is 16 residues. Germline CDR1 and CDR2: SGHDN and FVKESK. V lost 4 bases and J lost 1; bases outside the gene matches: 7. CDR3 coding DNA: TGTGCCAGCAGCCCCCGGGACAGGGCACCGAACACTGAAGCTTTCTTT. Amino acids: CASSPRDRAPNTEAFF.

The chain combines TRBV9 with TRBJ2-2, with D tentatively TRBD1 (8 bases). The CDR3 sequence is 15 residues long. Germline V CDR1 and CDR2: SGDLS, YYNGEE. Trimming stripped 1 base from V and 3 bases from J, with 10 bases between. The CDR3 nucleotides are TGTGCCAGCAGCGTAACAGGGGGGGACACCGGGGAGCTGTTTTTT. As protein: CASSVTGGDTGELFF.

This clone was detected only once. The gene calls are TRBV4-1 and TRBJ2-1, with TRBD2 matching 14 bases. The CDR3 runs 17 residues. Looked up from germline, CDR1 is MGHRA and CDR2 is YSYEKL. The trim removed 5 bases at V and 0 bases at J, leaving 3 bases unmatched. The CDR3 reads CASSKGLAGDSYNEQFF. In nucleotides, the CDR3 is TGCGCCAGCAGCAAGGGACTAGCGGGAGACTCCTACAATGAGCAGTTCTTC.

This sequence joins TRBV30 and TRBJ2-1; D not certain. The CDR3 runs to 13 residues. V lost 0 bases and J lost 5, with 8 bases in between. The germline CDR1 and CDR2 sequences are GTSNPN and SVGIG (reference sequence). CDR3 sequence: CAWSVQQHNEQFF. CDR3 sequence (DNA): TGTGCCTGGAGTGTACAACAGCACAATGAGCAGTTCTTC.

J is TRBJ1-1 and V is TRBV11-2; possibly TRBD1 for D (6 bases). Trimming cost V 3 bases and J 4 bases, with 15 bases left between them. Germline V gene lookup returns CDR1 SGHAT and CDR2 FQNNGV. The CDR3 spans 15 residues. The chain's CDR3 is CASSFWDKRSTEAFF. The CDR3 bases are TGTGCCAGCAGCTTTTGGGACAAGCGAAGCACTGAAGCTTTCTTT. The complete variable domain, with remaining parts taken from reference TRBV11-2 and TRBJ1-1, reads EAGVAQSPRYKIIEKRQSVAFWCNPISGHATLYWYQQILGQGPKLLIQFQNNGVVDDSQLPKDRFSAERLKGVDSTLKIQPAKLEDSAVYLCASSFWDKRSTEAFFGQGTRLTVV.

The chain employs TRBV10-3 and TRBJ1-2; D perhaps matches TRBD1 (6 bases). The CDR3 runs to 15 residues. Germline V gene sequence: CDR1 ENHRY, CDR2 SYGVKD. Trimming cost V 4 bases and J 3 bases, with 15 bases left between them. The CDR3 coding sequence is TGTGCCATCAGTGGTGATCTGGGACAAGACTATGGCTACACCTTC. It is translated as CAISGDLGQDYGYTF.

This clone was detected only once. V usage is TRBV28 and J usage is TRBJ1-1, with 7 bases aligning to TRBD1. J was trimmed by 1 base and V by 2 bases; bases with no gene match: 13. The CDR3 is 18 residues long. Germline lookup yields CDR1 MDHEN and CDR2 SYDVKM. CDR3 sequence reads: CASSLEGGVLIGNTEAFF. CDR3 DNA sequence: TGTGCCAGCAGTTTAGAAGGGGGCGTACTCATTGGGAACACTGAAGCTTTCTTT.

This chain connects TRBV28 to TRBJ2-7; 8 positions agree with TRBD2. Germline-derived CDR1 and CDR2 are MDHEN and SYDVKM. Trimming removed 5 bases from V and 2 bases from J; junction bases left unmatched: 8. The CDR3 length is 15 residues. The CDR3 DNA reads TGTGCCAGCAGTCCGGGACTAGGAGGCACCTACGAGCAGTACTTC. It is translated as CASSPGLGGTYEQYF.

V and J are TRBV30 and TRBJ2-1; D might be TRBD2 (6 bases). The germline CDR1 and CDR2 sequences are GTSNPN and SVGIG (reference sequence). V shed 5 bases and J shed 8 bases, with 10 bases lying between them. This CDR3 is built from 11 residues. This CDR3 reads CAWGEAHEQFF. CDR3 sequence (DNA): TGTGCCTGGGGGGAGGCCCATGAGCAGTTCTTC. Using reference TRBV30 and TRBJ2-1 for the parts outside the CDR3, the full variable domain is SQTIHQWPATLVQPVGSPLSLECTVEGTSNPNLYWYRQAAGRGLQLLFYSVGIGQISSEVPQNLSASRPQDRQFILSSKKLLLSDSGFYLCAWGEAHEQFFGPGTRLTVL.

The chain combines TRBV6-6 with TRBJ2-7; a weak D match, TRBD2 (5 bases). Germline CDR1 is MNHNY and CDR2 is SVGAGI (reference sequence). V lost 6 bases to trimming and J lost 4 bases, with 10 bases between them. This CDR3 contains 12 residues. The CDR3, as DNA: TGTGCCAGCAGAGCTAGCCCATACGAGCAGTACTTC. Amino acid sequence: CASRASPYEQYF.